A single sample gave rise to the 19 T cell receptor beta chains below, sequenced in a study of blood T cell repertoires in COVID-19. Generated by immunoSEQ multiplex PCR, the TCRdb table keeps only in-frame clones and is missing some. The table records tens of thousands of clones, approximately 90% of them present only once. Specimen: peripheral blood. These receptors all come from a human donor with active COVID-19. The donor label of this sample is uncertain.

The V and J genes are TRBV3-1 (or the pseudogene TRBV3-2) and TRBJ1-6; D call uncertain. The germline V gene has CDR1 LGHDT and CDR2 YNNKEL (reference sequence). V was trimmed by 1 base and J by 9 bases, leaving 7 bases between them. The CDR3 has 13 residues. In DNA form, the CDR3 reads TGTGCCAGCAGCCAAGTGGAGGGTTCACCCCTCCACTTT. Translated, it gives CASSQVEGSPLHF.

The chain employs TRBV11-2 and TRBJ2-7; 8 bases match TRBD1. The germline gives CDR1 SGHAT, CDR2 FQNNGV. CDR3 length: 16 amino acids. V shed 1 base and J 3 bases; nucleotides not matched to a gene: 8. CDR3 amino acids: CASSLGQGSRLYEQYF. The CDR3 DNA sequence: TGTGCCAGCAGCTTAGGACAGGGGTCTAGACTCTACGAGCAGTACTTC.

V gene TRBV21-1 combines with J gene TRBJ2-1; whether TRBD2, the table's D call, matches the DNA was not checked. TRBV21-1 is a listed pseudogene. The length of the CDR3 is 16 residues. The CDR3 loop reads CASSDRLAGMYNEQFF. The CDR3 DNA sequence: TGTGCCAGCAGCGACCGACTAGCGGGGATGTACAATGAGCAGTTCTTC.

The chain carries TRBV23-1 and TRBJ2-7, with a possible D match to TRBD2 (6 bases). TRBV23-1 is an ORF for which the function is uncertain. This CDR3 comprises 16 residues. Trimming removed 0 bases from V and 2 bases from J, with 14 bases in between. DNA for the CDR3: TGCGCCAGCAGTCAATCCTCGGCTAGCGTCGCCTACGAGCAGTACTTC. This sequence encodes CASSQSSASVAYEQYF.

The chain couples TRBV15 to TRBJ1-6, with D possibly TRBD1 on 6 matching bases. Germline lookup yields CDR1 LNHNV and CDR2 YYDKDF (reference sequence). The V end lost 5 bases, the J end lost 2 bases, and 10 bases lay between the germline ends. This CDR3 has 15 residues. The chain's CDR3 is CATSYGQTYNSPLHF. CDR3 DNA: TGTGCCACCAGCTATGGACAGACCTATAATTCACCCCTCCACTTT. The entire variable domain, with the rest obtained from reference TRBV15 and TRBJ1-6, is as follows: DAMVIQNPRYQVTQFGKPVTLSCSQTLNHNVMYWYQQKSSQAPKLLFHYYDKDFNNEADTPDNFQSRRPNTSFCFLDIRSPGLGDTAMYLCATSYGQTYNSPLHFGNGTRLTVT.

The chain uses TRBV30 and TRBJ2-3, with D maybe TRBD2 (6 bases). Germline V gene data show CDR1 as GTSNPN and CDR2 as SVGIG (reference sequence). The CDR3 is made up of 11 amino acids. Trimming pared 1 base from V and 12 bases from J, leaving 11 bases between. The CDR3, as DNA: TGTGCCTGGAGTGGCGGGAACACTCAGTATTTT. This sequence encodes CAWSGGNTQYF.

V is TRBV5-1 and J is TRBJ2-5; 11 bases fit TRBD2. Germline lookup yields CDR1 SGHRS and CDR2 YFSETQ. The CDR3 loop spans 16 amino acids. V lost 4 bases and J lost 1; bases outside the gene matches: 6. CDR3 residues: CASSLGTSGFQETQYF. The CDR3, as DNA: TGCGCCAGCAGCCTGGGGACTAGCGGTTTCCAAGAGACCCAGTACTTC.

This chain uses TRBV9 with TRBJ2-1, with 9 bases identical to TRBD2. V shed 3 bases and J 6 bases; nucleotides not matched to a gene: 7. CDR1 is SGDLS and CDR2 is YYNGEE in the germline V gene. There are 15 residues in the CDR3. The CDR3 is CASSGPAGGPNEQFF. In nucleotides, the CDR3 is TGTGCCAGCAGCGGGCCAGCGGGGGGCCCCAATGAGCAGTTCTTC.

The sample holds a few counts of this clone. Here the CDR3 DNA reads TGTGCCAGCAGCCCAGACCCTCGTCCGCGGGGGCTGGGGGAGCAGTACTTC. It codes for CASSPDPRPRGLGEQYF. The V call is TRBV5-4, the J call TRBJ2-7; D possibly corresponds to TRBD2 (7 bases). The CDR3 covers 17 residues. CDR1 and CDR2 (germline): SGHNT, YYREEE (reference sequence). V was shortened by 4 bases and J by 7 bases, with 27 bases between the two germline ends.

This chain links TRBV20-1 with TRBJ2-2; a weak D match, TRBD1 (6 bases). This CDR3 is 14 amino acids long. Germline V gene data show CDR1 as DFQATT and CDR2 as SNEGSKA (reference sequence). Trimming left V 3 bases short and J 3 bases short, with 11 bases between. The CDR3 region is CSASSQGHTGELFF. The CDR3 DNA reads TGCAGTGCTAGTTCACAGGGACACACCGGGGAGCTGTTTTTT.

The rearrangement uses TRBV6-2 or TRBV6-3 and TRBJ2-2, with D possibly TRBD1 on 6 matching bases. This CDR3 has 15 residues. CDR1 is MNHEY and CDR2 is SVGEGT in the germline V gene. V lost 2 bases, J lost 4 bases, and 11 bases lay in between. In DNA, the CDR3 is TGTGCCAGCAGTTACACCGCAGGGGCCACCGGGGAGCTGTTTTTT. Its protein product is CASSYTAGATGELFF.

A remark on this clone: Germline is not matched at one junction end, which may reflect a read error. The sample contains more than one DNA sequence encoding this CDR3. V and J are TRBV29-1 and TRBJ1-2, with D hard to call. The length of the CDR3 is 12 residues. Per germline, CDR1 SQVTM and CDR2 ANQGSEA. The CDR3 reads CSVGADGYGYTF. Here the CDR3 DNA reads TGCAGTGTTGGTGCAGATGGCTATGGCTACACCTTC.

This clone was counted a single time. The gene calls are TRBV7-9 and TRBJ2-3; maybe TRBD2 (5 bases). The V gene's germline CDR1 is SEHNR and CDR2 FQNEAQ (reference sequence). V gave up 1 base and J gave up 0 bases, with 11 bases separating them. This CDR3 has 16 amino acids. CDR3 region: CASSLDGGSSTDTQYF. The CDR3 region has the DNA TGTGCCAGCAGCTTAGACGGCGGGTCCAGCACAGATACGCAGTATTTT.

The chain employs TRBV12-3 or TRBV12-4 and TRBJ2-5; D might be TRBD1 (6 bases). The CDR3 consists of 12 residues. Trimming removed 8 bases at V and 4 bases at J, with 11 bases between. CDR3 bases: TGTGCCAGCGGGCAGGGGAGAGAGACCCAGTACTTC. Protein sequence: CASGQGRETQYF.

This chain uses TRBV12-3 or TRBV12-4 with TRBJ2-5; D remains ambiguous. With 1 base removed from V and 5 bases from J, the gap between germline ends came to 8 bases. This CDR3 has 13 amino acids. This chain's CDR3 is CASSLDTRETQYF. CDR3 DNA sequence: TGTGCCAGCAGTTTAGACACCAGGGAGACCCAGTACTTC.

The chain uses TRBV10-3 and TRBJ2-7; D is ambiguous. Trimming took off 5 bases at V and 5 bases at J, with 13 bases between the two ends. This CDR3 region has 13 residues. Germline V gene data show CDR1 as ENHRY and CDR2 as SYGVKD. The CDR3 region is CAISPRLGDEQYF. Here the CDR3 DNA reads TGTGCCATCAGTCCACGCTTGGGCGACGAGCAGTACTTC.

This clone has just one count. The chain combines TRBV6-5 with TRBJ2-5, with 8 bases that match TRBD1. With 3 bases clipped from V and 5 bases from J, the junction kept 2 bases outside the gene matches. CDR1 is MNHEY and CDR2 is SVGAGI in the germline V gene. CDR3 length equals 13 residues. CDR3 coding DNA: TGTGCCAGCAGTTATCGGGACAGGGAGACCCAGTACTTC. Its translation is CASSYRDRETQYF.

The chain is built from TRBV13 and TRBJ2-1; D is unclear. This CDR3 is built from 13 residues. Germline values: CDR1 PRHDT, CDR2 FYEKMQ (reference sequence). V was pared by 1 base and J by 13 bases, with 14 bases between. The CDR3 here is CASSLAREPHQFF. Here the CDR3 DNA reads TGTGCCAGCAGCTTAGCCCGAGAACCGCACCAGTTCTTC.

In nucleotides, the CDR3 is TGCGCCAGCAGCTTGCTGGTAGCGGGGAACCACGAGCAGTACTTC. This sequence encodes CASSLLVAGNHEQYF. The chain recombines TRBV5-1 with TRBJ2-7; the match to TRBD2 covers 8 bases. The V gene end was trimmed by 1 base and the J gene end by 5 bases; junction bases not matched to a gene: 8. This CDR3 spans 15 amino acids. Per germline, CDR1 SGHRS and CDR2 YFSETQ.